This T cell receptor (beta chain) was sequenced in a study of T cell repertoires in cytomegalovirus infection. Trimming pared 5 bases from V and 7 bases from J, leaving 18 bases between. Germline V lookup: CDR1 DFQATT, CDR2 SNEGSKA (reference sequence). There are 15 residues in the CDR3. This clonotype has a single count. As yet, its antigen is unknown. TCRdb ran MiXCR on the reads and lists one entry per CDR3 protein. The profile shows around 50,000 distinct CDR3 sequences, about 18% of them singletons. V usage is TRBV20-1 and J usage is TRBJ1-6, with TRBD1 as a possible D gene (5 bases). This specimen was CD8+ T cells from cultured PBMCs, taken from culture after CMV antigen stimulation. The sequence derives from a human donor in good health (CMV status not recorded). Some clones in this sample may be carry-over from other donors' samples. CDR3 bases: TGCAGTGCTCACCGACGGGACGTGGGGAATTCACCCCTCCACTTT. It encodes CSAHRRDVGNSPLHF.